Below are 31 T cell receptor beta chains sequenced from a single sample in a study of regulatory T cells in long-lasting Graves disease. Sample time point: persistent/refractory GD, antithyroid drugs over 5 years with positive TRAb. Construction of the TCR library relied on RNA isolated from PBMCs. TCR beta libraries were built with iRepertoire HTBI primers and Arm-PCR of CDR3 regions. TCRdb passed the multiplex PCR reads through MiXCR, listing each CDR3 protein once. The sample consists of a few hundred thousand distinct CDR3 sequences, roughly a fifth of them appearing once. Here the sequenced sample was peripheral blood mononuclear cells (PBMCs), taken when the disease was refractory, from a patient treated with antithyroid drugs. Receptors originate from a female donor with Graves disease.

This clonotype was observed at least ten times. The CDR3 loop is CASSLAGGPNEQYF. The CDR3 DNA is TGTGCCAGCAGCTTAGCGGGAGGGCCTAACGAGCAGTACTTC. This rearrangement joins TRBV11-2 to TRBJ2-7; 8 bases fit TRBD2. CDR1 SGHAT and CDR2 FQNNGV come from the germline V gene. Trimming at V came to 1 base and at J to 5 bases, leaving 4 bases not matched to a gene. This CDR3 is built from 14 residues.

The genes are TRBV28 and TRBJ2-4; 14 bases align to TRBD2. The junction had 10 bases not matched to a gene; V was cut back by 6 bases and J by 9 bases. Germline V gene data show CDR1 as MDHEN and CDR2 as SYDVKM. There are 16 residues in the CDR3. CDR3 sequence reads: CASRRTSGRREAIQYF. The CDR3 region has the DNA TGTGCCAGCAGACGGACTAGCGGGAGGAGGGAAGCCATTCAGTACTTC.

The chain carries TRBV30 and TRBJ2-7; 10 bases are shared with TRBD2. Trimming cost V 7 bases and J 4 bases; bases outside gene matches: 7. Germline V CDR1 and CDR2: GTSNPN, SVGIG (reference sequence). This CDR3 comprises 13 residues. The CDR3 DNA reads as TGTGCCTATAGCGGGAGGACGACGTACGAGCAGTACTTC. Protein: CAYSGRTTYEQYF. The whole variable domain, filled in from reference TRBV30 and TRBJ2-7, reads SQTIHQWPATLVQPVGSPLSLECTVEGTSNPNLYWYRQAAGRGLQLLFYSVGIGQISSEVPQNLSASRPQDRQFILSSKKLLLSDSGFYLCAYSGRTTYEQYFGPGTRLTVT.

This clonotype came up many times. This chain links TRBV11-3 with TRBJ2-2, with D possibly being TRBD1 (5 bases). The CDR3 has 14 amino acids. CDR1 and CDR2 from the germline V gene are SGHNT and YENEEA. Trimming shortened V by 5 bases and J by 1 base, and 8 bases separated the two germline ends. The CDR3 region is CASSTQGNTGELFF. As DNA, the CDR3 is TGTGCCAGCAGCACCCAGGGGAACACCGGGGAGCTGTTTTTT.

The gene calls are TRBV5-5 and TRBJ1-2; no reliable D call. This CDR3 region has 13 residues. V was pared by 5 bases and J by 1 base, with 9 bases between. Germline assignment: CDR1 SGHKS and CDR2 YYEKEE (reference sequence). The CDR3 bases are TGTGCCAGCAGACCTCAGGATAACTATGGCTACACCTTC. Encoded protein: CASRPQDNYGYTF. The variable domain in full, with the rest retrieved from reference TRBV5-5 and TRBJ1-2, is DAGVTQSPTHLIKTRGQQVTLRCSPISGHKSVSWYQQVLGQGPQFIFQYYEKEERGRGNFPDRFSARQFPNYSSELNVNALLLGDSALYLCASRPQDNYGYTFGSGTRLTVV.

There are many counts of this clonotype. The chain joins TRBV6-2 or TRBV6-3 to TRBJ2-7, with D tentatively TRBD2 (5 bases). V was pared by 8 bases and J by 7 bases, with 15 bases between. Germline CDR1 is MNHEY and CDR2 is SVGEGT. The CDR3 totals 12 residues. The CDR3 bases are TGTGCCAGCGGCAGCGGTCGATGGGAGCAGTACTTC. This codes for CASGSGRWEQYF.

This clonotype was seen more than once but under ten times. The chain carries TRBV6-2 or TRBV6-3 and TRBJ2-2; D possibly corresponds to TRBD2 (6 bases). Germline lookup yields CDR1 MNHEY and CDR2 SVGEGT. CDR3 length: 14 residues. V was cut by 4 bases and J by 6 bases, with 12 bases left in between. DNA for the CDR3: TGTGCCAGCAGTTCGACGGGAGTACCCGGGGAGCTGTTTTTT. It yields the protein CASSSTGVPGELFF.

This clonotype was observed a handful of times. The chain's CDR3 is CASSYNRDSGRWGQPQHF. In nucleotides, the CDR3 is TGTGCCAGCAGTTACAACCGGGACTCCGGGCGATGGGGTCAGCCCCAGCATTTT. This rearrangement joins TRBV28 to TRBJ1-5, with a weak D call TRBD1 (5 bases). Germline CDR1 is MDHEN and CDR2 is SYDVKM. This CDR3 region has 18 residues. Trimming cost V 4 bases and J 6 bases, with 25 bases left between them.

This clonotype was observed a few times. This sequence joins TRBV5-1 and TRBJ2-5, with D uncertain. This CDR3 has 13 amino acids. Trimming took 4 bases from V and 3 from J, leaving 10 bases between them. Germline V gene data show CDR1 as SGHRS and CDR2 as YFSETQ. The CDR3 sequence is CASSPGPEETQYF. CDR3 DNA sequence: TGCGCCAGCAGCCCGGGTCCTGAAGAGACCCAGTACTTC.

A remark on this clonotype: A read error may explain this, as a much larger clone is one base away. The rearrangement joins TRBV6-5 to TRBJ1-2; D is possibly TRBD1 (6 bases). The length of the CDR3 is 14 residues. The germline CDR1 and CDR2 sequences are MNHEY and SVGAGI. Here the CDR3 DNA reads TGTGCCAGCAGTTTCTCCCAGGGGAACTATGACTACACCTTC. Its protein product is CASSFSQGNYDYTF.

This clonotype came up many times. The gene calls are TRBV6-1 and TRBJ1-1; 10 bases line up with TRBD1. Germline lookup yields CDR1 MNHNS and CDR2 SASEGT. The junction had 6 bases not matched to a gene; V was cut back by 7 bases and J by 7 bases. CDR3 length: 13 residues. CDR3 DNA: TGTGCCAGCATGGGACAGGGGTTGGGTGAAGCTTTCTTT. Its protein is CASMGQGLGEAFF.

The CDR3: CAISEESSNQPQHF. CDR3 nucleotide sequence: TGTGCCATCAGTGAGGAGAGTAGCAATCAGCCCCAGCATTTT. J is TRBJ1-5 and V is TRBV10-3; D ambiguous. Germline V gives CDR1 ENHRY, CDR2 SYGVKD. The CDR3 has 14 amino acids. Trimming stripped 2 bases from V and 0 bases from J, with 5 bases between.

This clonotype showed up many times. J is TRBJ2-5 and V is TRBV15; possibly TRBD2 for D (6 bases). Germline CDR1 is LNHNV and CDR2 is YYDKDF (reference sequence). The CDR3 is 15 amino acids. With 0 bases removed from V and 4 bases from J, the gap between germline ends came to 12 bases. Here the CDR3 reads CATSRDVGSPETQYF. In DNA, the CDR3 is TGTGCCACCAGCAGAGATGTCGGGAGTCCAGAGACCCAGTACTTC.

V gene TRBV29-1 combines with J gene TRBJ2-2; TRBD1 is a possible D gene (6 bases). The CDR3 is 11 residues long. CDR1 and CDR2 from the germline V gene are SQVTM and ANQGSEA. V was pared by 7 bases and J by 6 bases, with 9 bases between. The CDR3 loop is CSADSAGELFF. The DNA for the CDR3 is TGCAGCGCGGACAGCGCCGGGGAGCTGTTTTTT.

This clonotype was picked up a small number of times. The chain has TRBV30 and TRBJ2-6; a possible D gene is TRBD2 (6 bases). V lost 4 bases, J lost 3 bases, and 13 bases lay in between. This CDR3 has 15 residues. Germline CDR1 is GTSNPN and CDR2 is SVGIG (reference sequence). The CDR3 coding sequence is TGTGCCTGGACCCCGGGGGTAGGTGGGGCCAACGTCCTGACTTTC. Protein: CAWTPGVGGANVLTF. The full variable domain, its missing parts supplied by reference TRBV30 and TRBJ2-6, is SQTIHQWPATLVQPVGSPLSLECTVEGTSNPNLYWYRQAAGRGLQLLFYSVGIGQISSEVPQNLSASRPQDRQFILSSKKLLLSDSGFYLCAWTPGVGGANVLTFGAGSRLTVL.

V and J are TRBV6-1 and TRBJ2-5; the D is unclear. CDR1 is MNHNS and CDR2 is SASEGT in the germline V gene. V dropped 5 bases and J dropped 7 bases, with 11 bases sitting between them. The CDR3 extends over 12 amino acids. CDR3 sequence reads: CASSQIDGTQYF. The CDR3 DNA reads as TGTGCCAGCAGTCAGATCGATGGGACCCAGTACTTC.

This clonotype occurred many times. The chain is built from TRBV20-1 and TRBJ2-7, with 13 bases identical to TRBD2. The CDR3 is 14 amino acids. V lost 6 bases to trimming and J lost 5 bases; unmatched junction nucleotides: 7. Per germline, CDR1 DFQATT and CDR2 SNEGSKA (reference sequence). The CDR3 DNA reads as TGCAGTGCGGGACTAGCGGGATTGTTCGACGAGCAGTACTTC. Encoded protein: CSAGLAGLFDEQYF.

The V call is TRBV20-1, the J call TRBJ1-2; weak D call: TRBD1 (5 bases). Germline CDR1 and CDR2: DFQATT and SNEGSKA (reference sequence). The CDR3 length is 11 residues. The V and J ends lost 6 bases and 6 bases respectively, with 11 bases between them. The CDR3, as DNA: TGCAGTGCCCCCCCGGGGGATGGCTACACCTTC. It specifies CSAPPGDGYTF.

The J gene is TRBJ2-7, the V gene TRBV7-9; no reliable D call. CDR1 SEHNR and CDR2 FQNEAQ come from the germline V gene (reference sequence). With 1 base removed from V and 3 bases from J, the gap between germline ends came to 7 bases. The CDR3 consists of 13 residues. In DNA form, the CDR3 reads TGTGCCAGCAGCTTAGAAGAATTCTACGAGCAGTACTTC. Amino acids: CASSLEEFYEQYF.

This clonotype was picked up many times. This CDR3 reads CAISESDRSYEQYF. DNA of the CDR3: TGTGCCATCAGTGAGTCAGACAGAAGCTACGAGCAGTACTTC. The rearrangement links TRBV10-3 to TRBJ2-7; TRBD1 is a possible D gene (5 bases). This CDR3 has 14 amino acids. CDR1 ENHRY and CDR2 SYGVKD come from the germline V gene. Deletions cut 0 bases from V and 3 bases from J, with 9 bases between.

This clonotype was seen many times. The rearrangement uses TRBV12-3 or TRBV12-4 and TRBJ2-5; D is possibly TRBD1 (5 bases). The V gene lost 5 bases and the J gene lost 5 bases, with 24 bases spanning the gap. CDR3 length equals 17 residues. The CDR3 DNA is TGTGCCAGCAGTCCACCTTCTGTGAAGGGGCCTTTGGAGACCCAGTACTTC. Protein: CASSPPSVKGPLETQYF.

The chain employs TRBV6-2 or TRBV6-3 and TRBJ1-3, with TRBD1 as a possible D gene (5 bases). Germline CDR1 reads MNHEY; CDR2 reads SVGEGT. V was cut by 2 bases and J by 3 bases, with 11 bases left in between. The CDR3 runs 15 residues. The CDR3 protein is CASSYGGELGNTIYF. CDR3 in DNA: TGTGCCAGCAGTTACGGAGGGGAGCTTGGAAACACCATATATTTT.

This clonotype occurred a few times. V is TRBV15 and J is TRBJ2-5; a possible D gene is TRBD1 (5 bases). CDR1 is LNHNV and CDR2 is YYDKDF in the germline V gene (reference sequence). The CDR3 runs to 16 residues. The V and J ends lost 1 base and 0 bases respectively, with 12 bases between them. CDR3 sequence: CATSRGRTTDQETQYF. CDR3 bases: TGTGCCACCAGCAGAGGCAGGACAACCGACCAAGAGACCCAGTACTTC.

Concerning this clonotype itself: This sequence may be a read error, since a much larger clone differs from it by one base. The CDR3 DNA is TGTGCCAGCAGTCCTATAGCGGCGATATCCTGCGAGCAGTACTTC. Its translation is CASSPIAAISCEQYF. The chain uses TRBV27 and TRBJ2-7; tentative D call: TRBD2 (6 bases). The germline V gene has CDR1 MNHEY and CDR2 SMNVEV (reference sequence). The CDR3 spans 15 residues.

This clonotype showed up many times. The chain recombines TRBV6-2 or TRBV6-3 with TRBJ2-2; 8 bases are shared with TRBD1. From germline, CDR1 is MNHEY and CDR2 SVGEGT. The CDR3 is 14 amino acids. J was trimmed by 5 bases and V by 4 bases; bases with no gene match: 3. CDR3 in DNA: TGTGCCAGCAGTTCGGGACAGGTGACCGGGGAGCTGTTTTTT. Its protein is CASSSGQVTGELFF.

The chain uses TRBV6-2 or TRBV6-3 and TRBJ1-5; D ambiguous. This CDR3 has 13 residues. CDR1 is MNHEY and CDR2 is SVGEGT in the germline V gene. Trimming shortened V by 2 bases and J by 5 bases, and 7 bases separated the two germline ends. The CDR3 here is CASSYGGHQPQHF. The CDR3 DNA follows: TGTGCCAGCAGTTACGGCGGGCATCAGCCCCAGCATTTT.

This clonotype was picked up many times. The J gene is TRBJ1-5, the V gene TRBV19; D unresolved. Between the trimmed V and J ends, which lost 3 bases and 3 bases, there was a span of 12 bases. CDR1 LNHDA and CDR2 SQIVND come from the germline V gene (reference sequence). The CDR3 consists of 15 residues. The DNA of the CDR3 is TGTGCCAGTAGTATTCCCGGCAGGACCAATCAGCCCCAGCATTTT. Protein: CASSIPGRTNQPQHF.

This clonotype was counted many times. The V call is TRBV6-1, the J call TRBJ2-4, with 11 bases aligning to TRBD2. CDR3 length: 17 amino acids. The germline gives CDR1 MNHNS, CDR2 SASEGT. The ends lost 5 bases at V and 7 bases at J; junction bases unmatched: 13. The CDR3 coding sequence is TGTGCCAGCAGTACCCTAGCGGGAGGAGCGTTGAGGAACATTCAGTACTTC. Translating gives CASSTLAGGALRNIQYF.

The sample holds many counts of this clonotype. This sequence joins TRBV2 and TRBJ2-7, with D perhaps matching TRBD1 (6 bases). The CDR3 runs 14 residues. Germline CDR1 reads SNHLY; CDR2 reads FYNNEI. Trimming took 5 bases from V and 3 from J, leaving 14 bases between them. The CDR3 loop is CASSIDRFSYEQYF. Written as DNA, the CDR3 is TGTGCCAGCAGTATCGACAGGTTTAGCTACGAGCAGTACTTC.

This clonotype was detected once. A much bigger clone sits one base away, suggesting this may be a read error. The CDR3 sequence is CAISEGSWETQHF. For the CDR3, the DNA is TGTGCCATCAGCGAAGGTTCCTGGGAGACCCAGCACTTC. The chain is built from TRBV10-3 and TRBJ2-5, with D possibly matching TRBD2 (5 bases). Germline V CDR1 and CDR2: ENHRY, SYGVKD. The CDR3 loop spans 13 amino acids.

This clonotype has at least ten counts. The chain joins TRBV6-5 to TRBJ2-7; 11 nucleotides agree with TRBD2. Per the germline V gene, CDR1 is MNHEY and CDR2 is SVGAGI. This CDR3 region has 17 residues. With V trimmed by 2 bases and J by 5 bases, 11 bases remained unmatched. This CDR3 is CASSYLTTSGSIDEQYF. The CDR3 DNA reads TGTGCCAGCAGTTACCTTACCACTAGCGGGAGCATCGACGAGCAGTACTTC.